The rows below give T cell receptor beta chains drawn from one sample of a study of graft-versus-host responses after intestinal transplantation. Here immunoSEQ multiplex PCR was the method, and the copy in TCRdb shows in-frame clones only, minus some. The table records about 91,000 clones, roughly 90% of them present only once. Their antigens remain unidentified. Sequences were derived from unstimulated CD4+ T cells sorted from spleen or lymph node cells, sampled before transplant. The receptors originated from a human donor who was the organ donor for an intestinal transplant. The CDR3 runs from the conserved cysteine through the conserved F or W. D genes are given only for firm matches. Size is stated for part of the rows, as once, few or many counts, or as a class when the clone is expanded.

NA	TRBJ2-7	NA	TRBV6-1	CASSSTRGEQYF	TGTGCCAGCAGTTCGACTCGGGGCGAGCAGTACTTC
NA	TRBJ1-2	TRBD1	TRBV6-5	CASSPQGANYGYTF	TGTGCCAGCAGTCCACAGGGGGCTAACTATGGCTACACCTTC
NA	TRBJ1-2	NA	TRBV11-3	CASSLGNQRGYTF	TGTGCCAGCAGCTTAGGCAACCAGCGGGGCTACACCTTC
NA	TRBJ1-6	TRBD1	TRBV10-3	CAIKTGDNSPLHF	TGTGCCATCAAAACAGGGGATAATTCACCCCTCCACTTT
NA	TRBJ2-2	TRBD1	TRBV7-9	CASDREHGELFF	TGTGCCAGCGACAGGGAGCACGGGGAGCTGTTTTTT
once	TRBJ1-2	NA	TRBV5-1	CASSPIDKNYGYTF	TGCGCCAGCAGCCCGATTGACAAGAACTATGGCTACACCTTC
few	TRBJ1-6	NA	TRBV18	CASSPSRAPFTNSPLHF	TGTGCCAGCTCACCCTCCAGGGCCCCTTTTACCAATTCACCCCTCCACTTT
NA	TRBJ2-7	TRBD1	TRBV2	CASSEALLRDRVRGQYF	TGTGCCAGCAGTGAAGCGCTTTTGAGGGACAGGGTACGGGGGCAGTACTTC
NA	TRBJ2-5	TRBD2	TRBV10-2	CASSVASGSETQYF	TGCGCCAGCAGTGTGGCTAGCGGGAGTGAGACCCAGTACTTC
NA	TRBJ2-5	TRBD2	TRBV7-2	CASSWTGGQETQYF	TGTGCCAGCAGCTGGACGGGAGGTCAAGAGACCCAGTACTTC
NA	TRBJ2-7	NA	TRBV27	CASSPSFGTYYEQYF	TGTGCCAGCAGCCCAAGTTTCGGCACATACTACGAGCAGTACTTC
NA	TRBJ2-3	NA	TRBV28	CASSTPGRGATDTQYF	TGTGCCAGCAGTACCCCGGGCCGGGGGGCCACAGATACGCAGTATTTT
NA	TRBJ1-2	TRBD1	TRBV7-9	CASSARQGDGYTF	TGTGCCAGCAGCGCCAGACAGGGCGATGGCTACACCTTC
NA	TRBJ2-3	NA	TRBV27	CASKTRGTDTQYF	TGTGCCAGCAAGACTAGGGGCACAGATACGCAGTATTTT
few	TRBJ1-2	NA	TRBV29-1	CSVLLGQGAYGYTF	TGCAGCGTTCTCCTGGGGCAAGGAGCCTATGGCTACACCTTC
NA	TRBJ1-4	NA	TRBV27	CASSSDRFEKLFF	TGTGCCAGCAGTTCTGACAGGTTTGAAAAACTGTTTTTT
NA	TRBJ2-7	NA	TRBV19	CASATEGAYEQYF	TGTGCCAGTGCAACGGAGGGAGCCTACGAGCAGTACTTC
once	TRBJ2-5	NA	TRBV20-1	CSAPEETQYF	TGCAGTGCTCCAGAAGAGACCCAGTACTTC
NA	TRBJ2-7	NA	TRBV18	CASSPRRGNYEQYF	TGTGCCAGCTCACCACGCAGGGGAAACTACGAGCAGTACTTC
NA	TRBJ1-1	NA	TRBV30	CAWSDRAISTEAFF	TGTGCCTGGAGCGACAGAGCAATTAGCACTGAAGCTTTCTTT
NA	TRBJ1-2	NA	TRBV20-1	CSATGVYGYTF	TGCAGTGCTACGGGGGTCTATGGCTACACCTTC
NA	TRBJ2-1	TRBD2	TRBV7-9	CASSSGLAGATYNEQFF	TGTGCCAGCAGCTCGGGACTAGCGGGAGCCACCTACAATGAGCAGTTCTTC
NA	TRBJ1-2	TRBD1	TRBV7-6	CASSPGDRGHGYTF	TGTGCCAGCAGCCCTGGTGACAGGGGCCACGGCTACACCTTC
NA	TRBJ2-2	TRBD2	TRBV7-2	CASSQRTSGRGELFF	TGTGCCAGCAGCCAGCGGACTAGCGGTCGCGGGGAGCTGTTTTTT
NA	TRBJ1-5	TRBD1	TRBV6-6	CASSFGTGGDQPQHF	TGTGCCAGCAGCTTCGGGACAGGGGGAGATCAGCCCCAGCATTTT
NA	TRBJ2-2	NA	TRBV19	CASSILDSLTGELFF	TGTGCCAGTAGTATTTTGGACAGTCTCACCGGGGAGCTGTTTTTT
NA	TRBJ2-7	TRBD2	TRBV7-6	CASSLSTETSGSYEQYF	TGTGCCAGCAGCTTAAGTACGGAGACTAGCGGGAGTTACGAGCAGTACTTC
NA	TRBJ1-2	TRBD1	TRBV5-1	CASSFGDRRDNGYTF	TGCGCCAGCAGCTTCGGGGACAGACGAGACAATGGCTACACCTTC
NA	TRBJ2-2	TRBD2	TRBV7-6	CASSPSGGANTGELFF	TGTGCCAGCAGCCCAAGCGGGGGAGCGAACACCGGGGAGCTGTTTTTT
NA	TRBJ2-1	NA	TRBV2	CASSEAPLMWGVSHNEQFF	TGTGCCAGCAGTGAAGCGCCCTTGATGTGGGGGGTCAGCCACAATGAGCAGTTCTTC
NA	TRBJ2-2	NA	TRBV6-1	CASSELVTGTGELFF	TGTGCCAGCAGTGAATTGGTTACAGGAACCGGGGAGCTGTTTTTT
NA	TRBJ1-4	NA	TRBV19	CASSIHRPGEKLFF	TGTGCCAGTAGTATACACCGCCCGGGGGAAAAACTGTTTTTT
NA	TRBJ1-2	TRBD1	TRBV6-5	CASTPGTGNYGYTF	TGTGCCAGCACCCCTGGGACAGGGAACTATGGCTACACCTTC
NA	TRBJ2-2	NA	TRBV9	CASSELNTGELFF	TGTGCCAGCTCCGAGTTGAACACCGGGGAGCTGTTTTTT
NA	TRBJ2-3	TRBD1	TRBV19	CASSSDRGRTDTQYF	TGTGCCAGTAGTAGCGACAGGGGTCGCACAGATACGCAGTATTTT
NA	TRBJ2-3	TRBD2	TRBV9	CASSVGLAGADTQYF	TGTGCCAGCAGCGTAGGACTAGCGGGAGCAGATACGCAGTATTTT
NA	TRBJ1-2	TRBD1	TRBV7-9	CASSRDRVLFGHGYTF	TGTGCCAGCAGCCGGGACAGGGTTTTATTCGGGCATGGCTACACCTTC
NA	TRBJ1-2	TRBD1	TRBV6-1	CASRRGQGDGYTF	TGTGCCAGCAGACGGGGACAGGGTGATGGCTACACCTTC
NA	TRBJ2-5	TRBD1	TRBV18	CASSAGTGVRETQYF	TGTGCCAGCTCGGCCGGGACAGGGGTTAGAGAGACCCAGTACTTC
NA	TRBJ2-1	TRBD2	TRBV4-1	CASSQPRLGGGANEQFF	TGCGCCAGCAGCCAACCCCGACTGGGCGGGGGGGCCAATGAGCAGTTCTTC
NA	TRBJ1-1	NA	TRBV2	CASSEAKGVNTEAFF	TGTGCCAGCAGTGAAGCGAAGGGGGTGAACACTGAAGCTTTCTTT
NA	TRBJ1-4	NA	TRBV27	CASSRSWAQNEKLFF	TGTGCCAGCAGTCGAAGCTGGGCTCAAAATGAAAAACTGTTTTTT
NA	TRBJ2-4	NA	TRBV5-1	CASSTEGGRYKNIQYF	TGCGCCAGCAGTACCGAGGGAGGACGTTACAAAAACATTCAGTACTTC
NA	TRBJ2-5	NA	TRBV19	CASSIAGVRETQYF	TGTGCCAGTAGTATAGCGGGAGTAAGAGAGACCCAGTACTTC
NA	TRBJ2-5	TRBD2	TRBV9	CASSVDELAGGLSQYF	TGTGCCAGCAGCGTAGACGAACTAGCGGGGGGACTGTCCCAGTACTTC